The rows below give T cell receptor beta chains drawn from one sample of a study of post-analysis software for immune sequencing data. One entry per CDR3 protein, called by TCRdb with MiXCR from the PCR reads. The sample holds around 700,000 distinct CDR3 sequences; approximately 60% are singletons and the top ten take around 11%. Input material: blood. The source is a girl aged 2-10 years with multiple sclerosis. Each CDR3 is given with its conserved first and last residue. The D gene is left open where the match is weak. Size values are once, few and many counts, or a class for expanded clones, and some rows have none.

TRBV11-2	TRBJ2-1	.	TRBD2	CASSSGTSGAYNEQFF	TGTGCCAGCAGCTCCGGGACTAGCGGGGCGTACAATGAGCAGTTCTTC
TRBV7-7	TRBJ2-3	once	TRBD1	CASSLSLTGGTDTQYF	TGTGCCAGCAGCTTAAGTCTGACAGGGGGCACAGATACGCAGTATTTT
TRBV6-6	TRBJ2-5	.	.	CASSSGMTGQEKETQYF	TGTGCCAGCAGTTCGGGGATGACGGGACAAGAAAAAGAGACCCAGTACTTC
TRBV29-1	TRBJ2-3	few	.	CSVAHIIQEVGADTQYF	TGCAGCGTTGCCCATATCATACAGGAGGTGGGGGCAGATACGCAGTATTTT
TRBV6-2/TRBV6-3	TRBJ1-1	once	.	CASSNPYRVLDTEAFF	TGTGCCAGCAGTAATCCTTACAGGGTCTTGGACACTGAAGCTTTCTTT
TRBV5-1	TRBJ2-1	.	TRBD2	CASSQDSLGLAGDNEQFF	TGCGCCAGCAGCCAGGACAGCCTAGGACTAGCGGGAGACAATGAGCAGTTCTTC
TRBV29-1	TRBJ2-7	.	.	CSVGTLYEQYF	TGCAGCGTTGGGACCTTATACGAGCAGTACTTC
TRBV7-2	TRBJ2-7	.	.	CASSLVAETYEQYF	TGTGCCAGCAGCTTAGTGGCCGAAACCTACGAGCAGTACTTC
TRBV7-2	TRBJ1-5	.	TRBD1	CASSLRARGPGQPQHF	TGTGCCAGCAGCTTAAGGGCAAGGGGGCCAGGTCAGCCCCAGCATTTT
TRBV5-1	TRBJ2-2	.	.	CASSLATDSLVSGELFF	TGCGCCAGCAGCTTGGCGACGGACAGCCTCGTATCCGGGGAGCTGTTTTTT
TRBV5-1	TRBJ1-5	.	.	CASSLNPAGPQHF	TGCGCCAGCAGCTTGAATCCGGCCGGGCCCCAGCATTTT
TRBV28	TRBJ1-6	.	.	CASSFLGGDSPLHF	TGTGCCAGCAGTTTCCTGGGGGGGGACTCACCCCTCCACTTT
TRBV29-1	TRBJ2-5	.	.	CSVRRVGDQETQYF	TGCAGCGTTCGAAGGGTGGGGGACCAAGAGACCCAGTACTTC
TRBV9	TRBJ2-1	.	TRBD1	CASSVGDRYNEQFF	TGTGCCAGCAGCGTAGGGGACAGATACAATGAGCAGTTCTTC
TRBV6-4	TRBJ2-4	.	TRBD2	CASTEARGGRWPAKNIQYF	TGTGCCAGCACCGAGGCGCGGGGGGGCCGATGGCCAGCCAAAAACATTCAGTACTTC
TRBV6-1	TRBJ2-7	.	TRBD1	CASGPGQGSYEQYF	TGTGCCAGCGGCCCTGGACAGGGTTCCTACGAGCAGTACTTC
TRBV4-1	TRBJ2-1	.	.	CASSQDRGESYNEQFF	TGCGCCAGCAGCCAAGATAGGGGGGAGTCCTACAATGAGCAGTTCTTC
TRBV11-1	TRBJ2-5	.	.	CASSLRRLQPKETQYF	TGTGCCAGCAGCTTAAGACGACTTCAACCCAAAGAGACCCAGTACTTC
TRBV7-9	TRBJ1-1	.	.	CASSLEGRVVFF	TGTGCCAGCAGCTTAGAGGGCAGGGTGGTTTTCTTT
TRBV29-1	TRBJ2-1	few	TRBD2	CSVGEGNEQFF	TGCAGCGTTGGGGAGGGGAATGAGCAGTTCTTC
TRBV9	TRBJ2-1	few	.	CASSVVRQSNEQFF	TGTGCCAGCAGCGTAGTTCGGCAGAGTAATGAGCAGTTCTTC
TRBV29-1	TRBJ1-5	few	TRBD1	CSAADTGAEQPQHF	TGCAGCGCCGCCGACACAGGGGCTGAACAGCCCCAGCATTTT
TRBV4-3	TRBJ1-2	.	TRBD1	CASSQDGTGSNYGYTF	TGCGCCAGCAGCCAAGATGGGACAGGGTCAAACTATGGCTACACCTTC
TRBV20-1	TRBJ2-7	.	TRBD2	CSASSLLAGVPYEQYF	TGCAGTGCTAGTTCCCTTTTGGCGGGAGTCCCCTACGAGCAGTACTTC
TRBV7-3	TRBJ2-1	few	TRBD1	CASSPKTGGSYNEQFF	TGTGCCAGCAGCCCCAAGACAGGGGGCTCCTACAATGAGCAGTTCTTC
TRBV10-3	TRBJ2-3	.	TRBD2	CAIMEAGEDTQYF	TGTGCCATCATGGAGGCGGGAGAGGATACGCAGTATTTT
TRBV29-1	TRBJ2-1	.	.	CSVEDLGPSNEQFF	TGCAGCGTTGAAGATCTGGGGCCCTCCAATGAGCAGTTCTTC
TRBV28	TRBJ2-1	few	.	CASSLSVSYNEQFF	TGTGCCAGCAGTTTGTCAGTCTCCTACAATGAGCAGTTCTTC
TRBV12-3/TRBV12-4	TRBJ2-3	.	TRBD1	CASSKTGTGRTDTQYF	TGTGCCAGCAGTAAAACCGGGACAGGTAGGACAGATACGCAGTATTTT
TRBV15	TRBJ1-5	once	.	CATSRVPGPNQPQHF	TGTGCCACCAGCAGAGTCCCGGGGCCCAATCAGCCCCAGCATTTT
TRBV7-9	TRBJ2-2	.	.	CASSPGTATTGELFF	TGTGCCAGCAGCCCCGGGACCGCGACCACCGGGGAGCTGTTTTTT
TRBV5-5	TRBJ2-7	.	.	CASSLPPYEQYF	TGTGCCAGCAGCCTGCCCCCATACGAGCAGTACTTC
TRBV7-3	TRBJ1-2	few	.	CASSFQGMGGYTF	TGTGCCAGCAGCTTTCAAGGGATGGGTGGCTACACCTTC
TRBV5-1	TRBJ1-1	.	.	CASRLVVAGVSNTEAFF	TGCGCCAGCAGACTGGTCGTGGCCGGGGTCTCGAACACTGAAGCTTTCTTT
TRBV10-2	TRBJ1-2	.	TRBD1	CASRLQPGGANYGYTF	TGCGCCAGCAGGTTACAACCAGGGGGAGCTAACTATGGCTACACCTTC
TRBV15	TRBJ2-3	few	.	CATSPRGGTDTQYF	TGTGCCACCAGCCCAAGGGGGGGAACAGATACGCAGTATTTT
TRBV6-1	TRBJ2-3	.	.	CASRDGQTDTQYF	TGTGCCAGCAGAGATGGACAGACAGATACGCAGTATTTT
TRBV7-8	TRBJ2-1	.	.	CASSTYRNYNEQFF	TGTGCCAGCAGCACCTACAGGAACTACAATGAGCAGTTCTTC
TRBV6-2/TRBV6-3	TRBJ1-2	.	TRBD1	CASSYPMGQGYGYTF	TGTGCCAGCAGTTACCCGATGGGACAGGGGTATGGCTACACCTTC
TRBV20-1	TRBJ2-1	few	.	CSASHGYNEQFF	TGCAGTGCTAGTCATGGCTACAATGAGCAGTTCTTC
TRBV6-1	TRBJ2-2	.	.	CASSPNSDGTGELFF	TGTGCCAGCAGTCCAAACTCGGACGGGACCGGGGAGCTGTTTTTT
TRBV6-1	TRBJ2-6	.	TRBD2	CASSSFPGRGRAGANVLTF	TGTGCCAGTTCTTCATTTCCGGGACGGGGGAGGGCTGGGGCCAACGTCCTGACTTTC
TRBV7-9	TRBJ2-5	.	.	CASSDPLETQYF	TGTGCCAGCAGCGACCCACTGGAGACCCAGTACTTC
TRBV6-5	TRBJ2-5	.	.	CASSYSGPSAVETQYF	TGTGCCAGCAGTTACTCGGGACCCTCAGCGGTAGAGACCCAGTACTTC
TRBV7-8	TRBJ2-3	.	.	CASSLNGARTDTQYF	TGTGCCAGCAGCTTAAACGGGGCCCGCACAGATACGCAGTATTTT
TRBV12-3/TRBV12-4	TRBJ1-1	.	.	CASSRGAMGTEAFF	TGTGCCAGCAGTCGAGGGGCAATGGGGACTGAAGCTTTCTTT